This T cell receptor (beta chain) was obtained from a study of OX40 agonist ivuxolimab in advanced cancers. Background for the entire study: Ivuxolimab was an agonistic, fully human IgG2 monoclonal antibody directed against OX40 (CD134), a costimulatory receptor. Intravenous ivuxolimab was administered to patients every 2 weeks at six dose levels: 0.01, 0.1, 0.3, 1.5, 3 and 10 mg/kg. Of the roughly 51 dose-escalation patients, hepatocellular carcinoma was present in about 20, melanoma in approximately 15, renal cell carcinoma in 9 and head and neck cancer in 9. A male proportion of around 83% and a mean age of roughly 55 years, ranging from 23 to 79, were recorded for the dose-escalation cohort. Patients were allowed to have had prior anti-PD-1, anti-PD-L1 or anti-CTLA-4 therapy, and around two fifths of the dose-escalation patients had been treated with checkpoint inhibitors. Partial responses occurred in three dose-escalation patients, of whom one had hepatocellular carcinoma and two had cutaneous melanoma. Peripheral TCRbeta sequencing aimed to test whether ivuxolimab altered TCR sequence diversity and caused clonal T-cell expansion. The monotherapy dose-escalation portion (N ≈ 55 patients) of the phase I ivuxolimab trial is reported in the paper.

This clone was found once. No antigen is known for it. Nothing much larger sits one base from this clone, and base qualities are not available. Genomic DNA was extracted from sorted cells for sequencing of the TCRbeta CDR3 region. The immunoSEQ Assay was used to sequence the TCRbeta CDR3 regions. Entries here come from immuneACCESS through TCRdb and include only in-frame sequences with V and J called. Some clones fail to appear in such tables; in the studies checked, an unresolved V gene covers under half of the shortfall, and the cause of the remainder is unknown. Counted in this sample were approximately 70,000 clones; around 83% of them appeared once. The ten largest clones take up 1.4% of the sample. Overall results and qualifications from the work: After ivuxolimab, CD8+ T cells had more expanded clones than CD4+ T cells on average. At doses of 0.1 to 3.0 mg/kg, clonal expansion of both CD4+ and CD8+ T cells in blood was seen between baseline and week 6. In the 0.1-3.0 mg/kg groups, partial responders had among the lowest normalized peripheral clonal expansion, particularly in CD8+ T cells. Low levels of normalized T-cell clonal expansion were also seen in some patients who did not respond. Antigen specificity was not determined for the clonally expanded peripheral T cells.

The trial excluded patients who had a history of autoimmune disease or were on systemic immunosuppression. In every dose cohort, peripheral blood was drawn for TCR sequencing at baseline, cycle 4 day 1, and cycle 7 day 1. Samples came from an open-label, multicenter, first-in-human phase I dose-escalation trial of ivuxolimab. Adults with locally advanced or metastatic head and neck squamous cell, hepatocellular, melanoma or renal cell carcinoma were enrolled in the trial. Before TCR sequencing, CD4+ and CD8+ T cells were separately sorted from peripheral blood. The TCR originated in an adult with an advanced solid tumor such as melanoma, head and neck, liver or kidney cancer. This sample comprised CD4+ or CD8+ T cells sorted from blood, obtained in a trial of the OX40 agonist ivuxolimab.

The CDR3 loop reads CASSRGGRDSWEQFF. The nucleotide sequence reads TGTGCCAGCAGCCGGGGGGGGCGGGATTCATGGGAGCAGTTCTTC. The rearrangement combines TRBV11-2 with TRBJ2-1, and TRBD2 matches 8 of the central bases. Reading from cysteine to phenylalanine, the CDR3 counts 15 amino acids. Just the 45-base CDR3 DNA is kept, in frame starting at base 1. Here V drops 5 bases and J drops 10 bases, and the junction holds 13 bases not matched to any gene. The germline V gene yields SGHAT for CDR1 and FQNNGV for CDR2.